This T cell receptor (beta chain) appears in the sequencing data of a study of identical twins. This clonotype was counted between two and nine times. Via MiXCR, TCRdb re-called the 5' RACE reads, giving one row per CDR3 protein. The sample records around 960,000 distinct CDR3 sequences, around 12% being singletons. This CDR3 contains 17 residues. The junction had 7 bases not matched to a gene; V was cut back by 3 bases and J by 3 bases. Germline CDR1 KGHDR, CDR2 SFDVKD. These sequences were also reported in another study, on yellow fever vaccine responses in identical twins.

The chain recombines TRBV24-1 with TRBJ1-2; the match to TRBD1 covers 12 bases. The sequenced sample was PBMCs. This TCR came from a woman aged 18-30 years in good health. CDR3 in amino acids: CATSDAPGTGGDYGYTF. In DNA form, the CDR3 reads TGTGCCACCAGTGATGCCCCCGGGACAGGGGGCGACTATGGCTACACCTTC.